This T cell receptor (beta chain) was obtained from a study of naive and memory T cell subsets. Study findings and constraints: Naive repertoires, especially CD8, held a few larger clonotypes, possibly memory cells re-expressing CD45RA.

An equimolar mix of two oligonucleotides served as the beta constant-region primer for TRBC1 and TRBC2. Nested alpha and beta constant-region primers with the SP2 primer drove four PCR rounds on ligated cDNA. TCRdb used MiXCR to reprocess the UMI-ligation and nested PCR reads, holding one entry per CDR3 protein. This sample has 140,000 to 150,000 distinct CDR3 sequences, with over 20% found just once. Germline loops: CDR1 KGHSH, CDR2 LQKENI. CDR3 length equals 15 residues. V lost 3 bases and J 5 bases, leaving 11 bases between the germline ends. As to this clonotype: Its antigen is unknown.

After the first PCR, alpha and beta chain libraries were processed separately. After CD4 positive bead selection, the CD4-negative fraction gave CD8 T cells. The TCR originated in a human donor in good health. The sequenced sample consisted of naive CD4+ T cells from blood. The chain links TRBV18 to TRBJ1-6, with D perhaps TRBD1 (6 bases). The DNA of the CDR3 is TGTGCCAGCTCACCCGTGGGGGCAGATAATTCACCCCTCCACTTT. As protein: CASSPVGADNSPLHF. Supplemented by reference TRBV18 and TRBJ1-6, the full variable domain reads NAGVMQNPRHLVRRRGQEARLRCSPMKGHSHVYWYRQLPEEGLKFMVYLQKENIIDESGMPKERFSAEFPKEGPSILRIQQVVRGDSAAYFCASSPVGADNSPLHFGNGTRLTVT.